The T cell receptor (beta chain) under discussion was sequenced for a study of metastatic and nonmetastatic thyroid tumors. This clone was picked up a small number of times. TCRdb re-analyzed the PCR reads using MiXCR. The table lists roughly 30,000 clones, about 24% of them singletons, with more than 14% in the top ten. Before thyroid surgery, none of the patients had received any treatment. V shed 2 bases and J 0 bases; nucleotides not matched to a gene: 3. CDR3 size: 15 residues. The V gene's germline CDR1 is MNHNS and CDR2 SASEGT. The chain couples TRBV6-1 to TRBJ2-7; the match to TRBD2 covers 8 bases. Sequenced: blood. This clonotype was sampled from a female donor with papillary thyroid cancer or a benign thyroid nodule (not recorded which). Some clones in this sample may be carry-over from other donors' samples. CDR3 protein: CASSESSGCSYEQYF. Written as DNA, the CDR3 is TGTGCCAGCAGTGAATCTAGCGGGTGCTCCTACGAGCAGTACTTC.